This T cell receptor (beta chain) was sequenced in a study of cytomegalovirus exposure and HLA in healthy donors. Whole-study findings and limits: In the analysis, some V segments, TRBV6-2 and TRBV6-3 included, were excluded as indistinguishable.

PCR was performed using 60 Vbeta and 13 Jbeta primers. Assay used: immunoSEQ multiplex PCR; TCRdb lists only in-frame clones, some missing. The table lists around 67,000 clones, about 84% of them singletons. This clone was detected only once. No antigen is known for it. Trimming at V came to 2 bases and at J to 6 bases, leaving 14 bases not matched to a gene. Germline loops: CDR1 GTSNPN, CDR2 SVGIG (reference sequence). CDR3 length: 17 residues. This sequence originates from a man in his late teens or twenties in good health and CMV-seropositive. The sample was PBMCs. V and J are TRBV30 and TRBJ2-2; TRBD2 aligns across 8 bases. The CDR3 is CAWSWRGALLMAGELFF. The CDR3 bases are TGTGCCTGGAGTTGGCGGGGGGCCCTTTTAATGGCCGGGGAGCTGTTTTTT.